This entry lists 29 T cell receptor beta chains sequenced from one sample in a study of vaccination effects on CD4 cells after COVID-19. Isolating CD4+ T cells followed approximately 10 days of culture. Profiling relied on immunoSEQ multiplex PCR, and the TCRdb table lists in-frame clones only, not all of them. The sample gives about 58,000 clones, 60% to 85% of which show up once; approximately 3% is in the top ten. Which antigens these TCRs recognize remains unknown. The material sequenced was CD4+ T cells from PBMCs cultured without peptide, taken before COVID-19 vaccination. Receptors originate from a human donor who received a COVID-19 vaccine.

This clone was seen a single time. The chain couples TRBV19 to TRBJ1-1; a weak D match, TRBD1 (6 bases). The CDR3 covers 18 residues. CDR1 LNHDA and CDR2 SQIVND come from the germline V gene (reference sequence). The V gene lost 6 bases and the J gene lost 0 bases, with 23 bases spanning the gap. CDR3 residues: CASSPRPPGGGMNTEAFF. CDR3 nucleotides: TGTGCCAGTAGCCCCAGACCCCCGGGAGGGGGTATGAACACTGAAGCTTTCTTT.

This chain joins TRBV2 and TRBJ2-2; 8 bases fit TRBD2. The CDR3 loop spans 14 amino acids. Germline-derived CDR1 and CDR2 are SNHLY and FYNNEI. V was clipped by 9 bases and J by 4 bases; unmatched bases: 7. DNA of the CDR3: TGTGCCAGTCGGGGGGGGGCGGGCACCGGGGAGCTGTTTTTT. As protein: CASRGGAGTGELFF.

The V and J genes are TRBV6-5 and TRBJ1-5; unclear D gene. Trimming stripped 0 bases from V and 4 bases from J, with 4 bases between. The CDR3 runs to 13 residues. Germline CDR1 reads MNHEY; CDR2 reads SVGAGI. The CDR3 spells CASSYSRNQPQHF. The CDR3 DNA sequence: TGTGCCAGCAGTTACTCGAGGAATCAGCCCCAGCATTTT.

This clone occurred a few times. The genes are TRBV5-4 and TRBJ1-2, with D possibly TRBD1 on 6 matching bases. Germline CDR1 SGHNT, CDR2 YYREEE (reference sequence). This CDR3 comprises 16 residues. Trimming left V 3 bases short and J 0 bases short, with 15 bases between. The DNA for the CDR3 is TGTGCCAGCAGCTCCCCGGTGAGGGGGTCTAACTATGGCTACACCTTC. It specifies CASSSPVRGSNYGYTF.

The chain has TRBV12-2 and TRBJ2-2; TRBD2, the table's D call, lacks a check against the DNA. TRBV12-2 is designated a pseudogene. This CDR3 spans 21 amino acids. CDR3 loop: CASRLAEDGTSGAEGTGELFF. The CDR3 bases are TGTGCAAGTCGCTTAGCGGAGGATGGGACTAGCGGGGCTGAGGGCACCGGGGAGCTGTTTTTT.

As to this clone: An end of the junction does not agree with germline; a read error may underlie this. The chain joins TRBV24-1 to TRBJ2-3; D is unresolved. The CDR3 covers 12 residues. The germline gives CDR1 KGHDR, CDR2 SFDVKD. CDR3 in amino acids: CATSGPTVTQYF. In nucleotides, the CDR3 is TGTGCCACCAGTGGGCCCACAGTTACGCAGTATTTT.

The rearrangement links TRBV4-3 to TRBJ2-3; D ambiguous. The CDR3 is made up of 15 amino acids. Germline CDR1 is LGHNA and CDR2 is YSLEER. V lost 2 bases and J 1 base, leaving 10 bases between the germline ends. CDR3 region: CASSQQWMGTDTQYF. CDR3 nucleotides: TGCGCCAGCAGCCAACAGTGGATGGGCACAGATACGCAGTATTTT.

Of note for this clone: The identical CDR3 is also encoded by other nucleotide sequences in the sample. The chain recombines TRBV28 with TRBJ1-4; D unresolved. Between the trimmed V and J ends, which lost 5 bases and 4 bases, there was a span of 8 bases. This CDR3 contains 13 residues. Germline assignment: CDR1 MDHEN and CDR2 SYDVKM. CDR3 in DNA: TGTGCCAGCAGTGAGGGATTTAATGAAAAACTGTTTTTT. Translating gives CASSEGFNEKLFF.

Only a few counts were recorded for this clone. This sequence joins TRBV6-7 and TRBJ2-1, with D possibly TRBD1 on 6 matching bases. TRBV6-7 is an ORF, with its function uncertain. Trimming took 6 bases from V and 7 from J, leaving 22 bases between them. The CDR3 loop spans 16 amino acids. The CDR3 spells CASREPGQGQENEQFF. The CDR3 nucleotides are TGTGCCAGCAGAGAACCCGGGCAGGGGCAGGAGAATGAGCAGTTCTTC.

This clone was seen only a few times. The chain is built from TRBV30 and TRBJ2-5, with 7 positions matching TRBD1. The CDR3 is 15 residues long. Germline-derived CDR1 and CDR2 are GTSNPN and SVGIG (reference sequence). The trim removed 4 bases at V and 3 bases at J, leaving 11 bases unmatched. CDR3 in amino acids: CAWTSPRTGEETQYF. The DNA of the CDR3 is TGTGCCTGGACCTCCCCCCGGACAGGTGAAGAGACCCAGTACTTC.

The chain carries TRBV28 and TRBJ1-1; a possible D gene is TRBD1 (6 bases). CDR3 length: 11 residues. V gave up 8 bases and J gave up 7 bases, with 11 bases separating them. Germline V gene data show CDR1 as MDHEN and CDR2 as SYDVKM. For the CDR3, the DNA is TGTGCCAGCGGAACAGGGTATGAAGCTTTCTTT. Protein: CASGTGYEAFF.

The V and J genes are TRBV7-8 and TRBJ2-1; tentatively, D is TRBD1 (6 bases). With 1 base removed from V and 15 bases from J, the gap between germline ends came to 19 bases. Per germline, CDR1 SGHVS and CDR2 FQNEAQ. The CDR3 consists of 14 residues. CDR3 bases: TGTGCCAGCAGCTTAGTCCTCTTACAGGGTCATTGGTTCTTC. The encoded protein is CASSLVLLQGHWFF.

The DNA for the CDR3 is TGTGCCAGCAGCGGACGACTAGCGAGCGGGGAGCTGTTTTTT. Amino acids: CASSGRLASGELFF. The V call is TRBV7-2, the J call TRBJ2-2; TRBD2 matches at 8 bases. Losses at the gene ends were 5 bases for V and 7 bases for J; bases not matched to a gene: 6. CDR1 and CDR2 from the germline V gene are SGHTA and FQGNSA. The CDR3 is 14 residues long.

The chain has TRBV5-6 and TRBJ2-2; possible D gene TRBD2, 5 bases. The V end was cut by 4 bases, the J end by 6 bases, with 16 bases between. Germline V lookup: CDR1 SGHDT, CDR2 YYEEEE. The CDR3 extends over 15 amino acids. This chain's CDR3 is CASSPPKGVAGELFF. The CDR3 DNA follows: TGTGCCAGCAGCCCTCCGAAGGGAGTGGCCGGGGAGCTGTTTTTT.

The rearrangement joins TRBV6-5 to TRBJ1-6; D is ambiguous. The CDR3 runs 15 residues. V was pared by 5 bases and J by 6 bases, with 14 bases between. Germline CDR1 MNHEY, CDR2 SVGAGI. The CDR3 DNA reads TGTGCCAGCAGTACGGGCCTCGGCGGTAATTCACCCCTCCACTTT. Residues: CASSTGLGGNSPLHF.

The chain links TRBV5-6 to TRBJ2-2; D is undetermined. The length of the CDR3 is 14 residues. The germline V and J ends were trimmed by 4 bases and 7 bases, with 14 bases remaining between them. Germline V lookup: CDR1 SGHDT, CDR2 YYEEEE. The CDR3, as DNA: TGTGCCAGCAGCCCCAGAATGTTAGTCGGGGAGCTGTTTTTT. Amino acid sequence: CASSPRMLVGELFF.

The CDR3 DNA reads as TGTGCCAGCAGAAGATCACCGGGACAGGGCACTGCAACTAATGAAAAACTGTTTTTT. Translation gives CASRRSPGQGTATNEKLFF. The genes are TRBV27 and TRBJ1-4; 9 nucleotides line up with TRBD1. Trimming removed 6 bases from V and 0 bases from J; junction bases left unmatched: 14. Germline V gene lookup returns CDR1 MNHEY and CDR2 SMNVEV (reference sequence). This CDR3 is 19 amino acids long.

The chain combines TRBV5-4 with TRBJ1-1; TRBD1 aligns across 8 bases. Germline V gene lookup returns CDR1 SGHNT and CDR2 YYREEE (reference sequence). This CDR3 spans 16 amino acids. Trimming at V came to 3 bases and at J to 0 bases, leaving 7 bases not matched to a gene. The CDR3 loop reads CASSSEDRALNTEAFF. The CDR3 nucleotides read TGTGCCAGCAGCTCGGAGGACAGGGCCCTGAACACTGAAGCTTTCTTT.

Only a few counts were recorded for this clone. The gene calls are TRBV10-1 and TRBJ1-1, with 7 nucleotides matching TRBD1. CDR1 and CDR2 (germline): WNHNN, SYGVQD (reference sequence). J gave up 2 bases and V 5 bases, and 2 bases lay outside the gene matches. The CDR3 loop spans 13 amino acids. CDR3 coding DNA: TGCGCCAGCAGTAGACAGGGCAACACTGAAGCTTTCTTT. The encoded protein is CASSRQGNTEAFF.

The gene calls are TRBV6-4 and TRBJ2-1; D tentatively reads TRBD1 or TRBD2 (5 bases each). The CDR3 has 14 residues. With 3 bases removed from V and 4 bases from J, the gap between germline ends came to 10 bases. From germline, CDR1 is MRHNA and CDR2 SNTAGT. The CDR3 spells CASSEWGTYNEQFF. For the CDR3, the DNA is TGTGCCAGCAGTGAGTGGGGGACGTACAATGAGCAGTTCTTC.

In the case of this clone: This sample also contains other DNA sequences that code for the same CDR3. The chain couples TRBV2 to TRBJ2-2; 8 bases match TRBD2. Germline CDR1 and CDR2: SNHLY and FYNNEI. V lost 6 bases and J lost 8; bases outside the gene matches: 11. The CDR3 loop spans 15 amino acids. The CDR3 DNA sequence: TGTGCCAGCAGGCTTAGCGGGGAGGGCACTGGGGAGCTGTTTTTT. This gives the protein CASRLSGEGTGELFF. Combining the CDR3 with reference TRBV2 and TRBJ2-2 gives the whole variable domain EPEVTQTPSHQVTQMGQEVILRCVPISNHLYFYWYRQILGQKVEFLVSFYNNEISEKSEIFDDQFSVERPDGSNFTLKIRSTKLEDSAMYFCASRLSGEGTGELFFGEGSRLTVL.

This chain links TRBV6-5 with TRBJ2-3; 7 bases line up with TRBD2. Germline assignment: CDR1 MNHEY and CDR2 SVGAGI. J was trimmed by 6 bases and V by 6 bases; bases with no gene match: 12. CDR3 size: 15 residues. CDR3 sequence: CASSRDYTPPDTQYF. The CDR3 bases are TGTGCCAGCAGCCGGGACTACACTCCACCGGATACGCAGTATTTT.

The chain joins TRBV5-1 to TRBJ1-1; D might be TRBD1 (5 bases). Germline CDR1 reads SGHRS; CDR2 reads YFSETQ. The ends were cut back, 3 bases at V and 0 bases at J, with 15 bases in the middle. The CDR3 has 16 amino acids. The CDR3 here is CASSSREGKLNTEAFF. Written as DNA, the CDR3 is TGCGCCAGCAGCTCAAGGGAGGGGAAACTGAACACTGAAGCTTTCTTT.

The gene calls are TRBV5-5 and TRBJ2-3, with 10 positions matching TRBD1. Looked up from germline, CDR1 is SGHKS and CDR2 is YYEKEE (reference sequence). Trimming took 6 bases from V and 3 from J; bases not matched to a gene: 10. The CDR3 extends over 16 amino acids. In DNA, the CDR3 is TGTGCCAGCACCCTGAGGGGGACAGGGGAAACAGATACGCAGTATTTT. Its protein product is CASTLRGTGETDTQYF.

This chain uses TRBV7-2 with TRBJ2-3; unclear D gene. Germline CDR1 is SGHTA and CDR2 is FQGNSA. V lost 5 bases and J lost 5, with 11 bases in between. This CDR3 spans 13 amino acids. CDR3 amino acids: CASSPIWGDTQYF. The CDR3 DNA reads TGTGCCAGCAGCCCGATCTGGGGAGATACGCAGTATTTT.

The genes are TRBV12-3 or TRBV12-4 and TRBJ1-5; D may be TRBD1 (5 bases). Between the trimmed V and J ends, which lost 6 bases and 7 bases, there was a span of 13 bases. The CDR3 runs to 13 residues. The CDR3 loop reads CASSGGVAQPQHF. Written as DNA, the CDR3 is TGTGCCAGCAGCGGGGGGGTAGCCCAGCCCCAGCATTTT.

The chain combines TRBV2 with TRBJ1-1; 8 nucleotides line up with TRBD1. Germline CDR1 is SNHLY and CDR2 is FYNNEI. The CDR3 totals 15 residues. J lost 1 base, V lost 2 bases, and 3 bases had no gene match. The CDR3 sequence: CASSELGTGNTEAFF. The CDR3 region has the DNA TGTGCCAGCAGTGAATTGGGGACAGGGAACACTGAAGCTTTCTTT.

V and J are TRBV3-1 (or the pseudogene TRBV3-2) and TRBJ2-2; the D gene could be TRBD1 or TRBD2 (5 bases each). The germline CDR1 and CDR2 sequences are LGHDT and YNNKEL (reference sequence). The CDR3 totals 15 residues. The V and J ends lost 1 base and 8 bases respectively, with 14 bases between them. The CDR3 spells CASSQAGARSGELFF. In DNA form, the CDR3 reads TGTGCCAGCAGCCAAGCCGGGGCTAGGAGTGGGGAGCTGTTTTTT.

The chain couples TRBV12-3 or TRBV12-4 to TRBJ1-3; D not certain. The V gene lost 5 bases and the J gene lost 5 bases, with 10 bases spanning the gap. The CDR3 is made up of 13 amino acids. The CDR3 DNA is TGTGCCAGCAGTCGTACTGATAGAAACACCATATATTTT. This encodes CASSRTDRNTIYF.